This T cell receptor (beta chain) was identified in a study of T cell clusters in autoimmune cytopenias. The CDR3 consists of 15 residues. Germline-derived CDR1 and CDR2 are MNHNS and SASEGT. Tens of thousands of genome equivalents of blood DNA were amplified for TRB. One tube held mixed TRB-A and TRB-B primer pools for touch-down PCR. TCRdb re-called the multiplex PCR reads and catalogs CDR3 proteins one per entry, DNA excluded. The sample data list 5,500 to 8,000 distinct CDR3 sequences. In addition, the sample was reused for a study of T cell repertoires in aging, cancer and after chemotherapy.

The sequence came from a human donor in good health. Sample: peripheral blood. This chain connects TRBV6-1 to TRBJ2-5; TCRdb reports TRBD1, a call that lacks DNA to check it against. CDR3 loop: CASSEEAGAQETQYF.